This TCR beta chain was retrieved from a study of shared clonotypes between healthy human individuals. The study, taken as a whole, reports: What rarefaction showed was incomplete sorted-subset sequencing despite large depth. Estimated richness values were generally larger in naive subsets than in memory subsets.

With 10 bases removed from V and 2 bases from J, the gap between germline ends came to 11 bases. Per the germline V gene, CDR1 is ENHRY and CDR2 is SYGVKD. This CDR3 region has 12 residues. Sequencing used immunoSEQ multiplex PCR; TCRdb keeps in-frame clones, though not all of them. Seen here are over 2 million clones, over 85% observed once, and the top ten hold about 0.13%. In its sample, this clone was seen once. What it recognizes is unknown. Sequencing was done on a sample of naive CD4+ T cells sorted from blood. Subset here: CD45RA+ positively selected. V usage is TRBV10-3 and J usage is TRBJ1-1, with D possibly matching TRBD1 (5 bases). The TCR comes from a man aged 18 to 30 in good health. CDR3 amino acids: CATTGGNTEAFF. The CDR3 region has the DNA TGTGCCACCACTGGGGGAAACACTGAAGCTTTCTTT.